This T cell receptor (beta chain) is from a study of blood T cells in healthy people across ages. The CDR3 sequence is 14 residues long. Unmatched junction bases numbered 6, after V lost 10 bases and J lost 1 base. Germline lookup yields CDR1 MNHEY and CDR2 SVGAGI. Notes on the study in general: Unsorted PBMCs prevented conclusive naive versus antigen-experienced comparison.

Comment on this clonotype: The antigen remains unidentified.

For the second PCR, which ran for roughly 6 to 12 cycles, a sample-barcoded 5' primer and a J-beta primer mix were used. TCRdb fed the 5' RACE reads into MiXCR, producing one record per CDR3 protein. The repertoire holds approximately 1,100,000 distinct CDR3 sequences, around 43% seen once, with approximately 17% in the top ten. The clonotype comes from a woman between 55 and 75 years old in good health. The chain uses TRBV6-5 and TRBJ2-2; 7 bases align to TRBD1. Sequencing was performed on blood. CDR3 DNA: TGTGCCACCTTCCGGGACAGGAACACCGGGGAGCTGTTTTTT. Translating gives CATFRDRNTGELFF.